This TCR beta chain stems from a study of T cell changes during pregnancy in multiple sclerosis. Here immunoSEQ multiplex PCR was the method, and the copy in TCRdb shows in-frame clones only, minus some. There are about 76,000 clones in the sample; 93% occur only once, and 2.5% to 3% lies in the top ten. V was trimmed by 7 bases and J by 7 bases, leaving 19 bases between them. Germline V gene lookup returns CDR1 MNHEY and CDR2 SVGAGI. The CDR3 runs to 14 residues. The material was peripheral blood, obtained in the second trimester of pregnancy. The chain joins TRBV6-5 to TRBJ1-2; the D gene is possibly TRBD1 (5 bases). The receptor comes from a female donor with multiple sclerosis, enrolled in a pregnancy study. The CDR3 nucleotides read TGTGCCAGCACAATAGGGGCAGGGTTGAGTGGCTACACCTTC. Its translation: CASTIGAGLSGYTF.